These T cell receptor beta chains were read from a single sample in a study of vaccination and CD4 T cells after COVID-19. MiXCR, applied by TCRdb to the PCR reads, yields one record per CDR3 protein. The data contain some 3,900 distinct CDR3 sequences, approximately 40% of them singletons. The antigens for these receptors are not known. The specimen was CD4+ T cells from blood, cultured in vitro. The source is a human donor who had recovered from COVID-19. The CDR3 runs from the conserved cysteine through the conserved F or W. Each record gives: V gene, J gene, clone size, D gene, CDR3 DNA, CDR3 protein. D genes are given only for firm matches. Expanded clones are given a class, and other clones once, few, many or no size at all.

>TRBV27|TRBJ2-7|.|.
TGTGCCAGCAGTTTAGGCCCTGACCCAGGATCCGGCTACGAGCAGTACTTC
CASSLGPDPGSGYEQYF
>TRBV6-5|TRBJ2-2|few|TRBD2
TGTGCCAGCAGTTACTATAGCGGGGGGCGCACCGGGGAGCTGTTTTTT
CASSYYSGGRTGELFF
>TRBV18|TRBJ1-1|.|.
TGTGCCAGCTCACTAGGGAACACTGAAGCTTTCTTT
CASSLGNTEAFF
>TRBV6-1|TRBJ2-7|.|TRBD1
TGTGCCAGCAGGGGGACAGGGAGCCCCACTGGGAGGTACGAGCAGTACTTC
CASRGTGSPTGRYEQYF
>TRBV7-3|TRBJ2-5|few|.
TGTGCCAGCAGCTATATCCGTGGAGAGACCCAGTACTTC
CASSYIRGETQYF
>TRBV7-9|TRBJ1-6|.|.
TGTGCCAGCAGCTTAGCGGGAACGTATGGTTCACCCCTCCACTTT
CASSLAGTYGSPLHF
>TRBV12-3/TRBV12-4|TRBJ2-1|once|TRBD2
TGTGCCAGCAGTTTCAGCGGGAGGGGCAATGAGCAGTTCTTC
CASSFSGRGNEQFF
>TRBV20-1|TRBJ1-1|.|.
TGCAGTGCCCCCTTGAACACTGAAGCTTTCTTT
CSAPLNTEAFF
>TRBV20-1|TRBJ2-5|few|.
TGCAGTGCTAGAGAGGGGGGAGGGACCCAGTACTTC
CSAREGGGTQYF
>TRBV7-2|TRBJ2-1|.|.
TGTGCCAGCAGCCGAGGGGCCTACAATGAGCAGTTCTTC
CASSRGAYNEQFF
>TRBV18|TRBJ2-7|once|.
TGTGCCAGCTCACCGTCGGGACTCTCCTACGAGCAGTACTTC
CASSPSGLSYEQYF
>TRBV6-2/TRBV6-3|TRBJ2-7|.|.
TGTGCCAGCAGCTCAAGCTCTTTTGGGCGGACAAGCTCCTACGAGCAGTACTTC
CASSSSSFGRTSSYEQYF
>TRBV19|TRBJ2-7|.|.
TGTGCCAGTTTCAGGGGAACCTACGAGCAGTACTTC
CASFRGTYEQYF
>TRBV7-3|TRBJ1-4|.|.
TGTGCCAGCAGCTTAAGTCGGGCAGACCGTGAAAAACTGTTTTTT
CASSLSRADREKLFF
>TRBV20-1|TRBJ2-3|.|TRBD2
TGCAGTGCTATTACTAGCGGGGGGGCTGGAGGCACAGATACGCAGTATTTT
CSAITSGGAGGTDTQYF
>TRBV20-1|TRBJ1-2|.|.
TGCAGTGCTAGAGACCCCCTGGGATATGGCTACACCTTC
CSARDPLGYGYTF
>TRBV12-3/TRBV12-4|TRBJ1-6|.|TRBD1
TGTGCCAGCAGTCTATATTCCGGGACAGCCTATAATTCACCCCTCCACTTT
CASSLYSGTAYNSPLHF
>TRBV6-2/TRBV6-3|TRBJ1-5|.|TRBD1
TGTGCCAGCAGGGACAGGACCAGCAATCAGCCCCAGCATTTT
CASRDRTSNQPQHF
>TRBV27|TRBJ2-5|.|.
TGTGCCAGCAGTTCACAACGGGACCGTGGGACCCCCCAAGAGACCCAGTACTTC
CASSSQRDRGTPQETQYF
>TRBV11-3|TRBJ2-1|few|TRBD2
TGTGCCAGCAGCTCTCAGACTAGCGGGGATTACAATGAGCAGTTCTTC
CASSSQTSGDYNEQFF
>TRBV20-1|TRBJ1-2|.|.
TGCAGTGCTGAGGAACGTCGGATTTTCTACGGCTACACCTTC
CSAEERRIFYGYTF
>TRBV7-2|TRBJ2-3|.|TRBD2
TGTGCCAGCAGCTTAGTTTTTAGCGGGAAGTCCTTCACAGATACGCAGTATTTT
CASSLVFSGKSFTDTQYF
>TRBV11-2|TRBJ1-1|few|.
TGTGCCAGCAGCTTCAGATCCTGGGGCACTGAAGCTTTCTTT
CASSFRSWGTEAFF
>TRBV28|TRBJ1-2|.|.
TGTGCCAGCAGTTTGCGGGACTATGGCTACACCTTC
CASSLRDYGYTF
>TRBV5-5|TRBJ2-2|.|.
TGTGCCAGCAGCCACCAGGGTCCCGGGGAGCTGTTTTTT
CASSHQGPGELFF
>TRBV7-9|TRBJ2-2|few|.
TGTGCCAGCAGCCGCGTTGGAGGGGGTTTGCCCGGGGAGCTGTTTTTT
CASSRVGGGLPGELFF
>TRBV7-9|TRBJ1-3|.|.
TGTGCCAGCAGCTTAACCACCTCTGGAAACACCATATATTTT
CASSLTTSGNTIYF
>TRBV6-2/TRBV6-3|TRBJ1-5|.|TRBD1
TGTGCCAGCAGCCGCTCCCCACAGGGGTCTCAGCCCCAGCATTTT
CASSRSPQGSQPQHF
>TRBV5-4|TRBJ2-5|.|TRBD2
TGTGCCAGCAGCTCCCCGAAACAAAAGACTAGCGGGGGCTCGGGGGAGACCCAGTACTTC
CASSSPKQKTSGGSGETQYF
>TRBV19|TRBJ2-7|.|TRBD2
TGTGCCAGTAACAGCGGGAGGGCGTTTCGCGAGCAGTACTTC
CASNSGRAFREQYF
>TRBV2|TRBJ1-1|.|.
TGTGCCAGCACGGGGGAGGTGAACACTGAAGCTTTCTTT
CASTGEVNTEAFF
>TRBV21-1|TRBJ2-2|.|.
TGTGCCAGCACCCAAAGTCGGGCAGGGAGGAGGTGGCGGGGGGGCCCCGGGGAGCTGTTTTTT
CASTQSRAGRRWRGGPGELFF
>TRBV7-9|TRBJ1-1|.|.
TGTGCCAGCAGCTTAGGGGACTTGAGCACTGAAGCTTTCTTT
CASSLGDLSTEAFF